This is a list of T cell receptor beta chains from one sample in a study of read filtering for tumor transcriptome and immune sequencing. TCRdb ran MiXCR on the reads and lists one entry per CDR3 protein. The sample contains about 24,000 distinct CDR3 sequences, about 22% of which appear only once. What was sequenced was a population of CD138-negative cells sorted from bone marrow. These receptor sequences come from a donor older than 35 with multiple myeloma. CDR3s include the opening cysteine and the closing phenylalanine or tryptophan. The D gene is left open where the match is weak. The size entry is marked missing in some rows and otherwise reads once, few, many or a size class.

size: many; J: TRBJ1-6; V: TRBV6-5; D: .; CDR3: CASTRSSPLHF; DNA: TGTGCCAGCACCCGTTCCTCACCCCTCCACTTT
size: many; J: TRBJ2-5; V: TRBV6-2/TRBV6-3; D: TRBD1; CDR3: CASRPRDSKETQYF; DNA: TGTGCCAGCAGACCTCGGGACAGCAAAGAGACCCAGTACTTC
size: many; J: TRBJ2-5; V: TRBV19; D: TRBD1; CDR3: CASRGQGETQYF; DNA: TGTGCCAGTAGGGGACAGGGAGAGACCCAGTACTTC
size: .; J: TRBJ1-5; V: TRBV10-3; D: TRBD1; CDR3: CAISEGQGINQPQHF; DNA: TGTGCCATCAGTGAGGGACAGGGGATCAATCAGCCCCAGCATTTT
size: many; J: TRBJ2-2; V: TRBV5-1; D: TRBD1; CDR3: CASSLRQGTGELFF; DNA: TGCGCCAGCAGCCTCCGACAGGGCACCGGGGAGCTGTTTTTT
size: many; J: TRBJ2-3; V: TRBV5-1; D: .; CDR3: CASSLRDTDTQYF; DNA: TGCGCCAGCAGCCTGCGGGACACAGATACGCAGTATTTT
size: .; J: TRBJ1-5; V: TRBV20-1; D: .; CDR3: CSALRGIGNQPQHF; DNA: TGCAGTGCTCTAAGGGGGATTGGCAATCAGCCCCAGCATTTT
size: many; J: TRBJ2-5; V: TRBV6-1; D: .; CDR3: CASSEVKGETQYF; DNA: TGTGCCAGCAGTGAAGTCAAGGGGGAGACCCAGTACTTC
size: many; J: TRBJ2-2; V: TRBV20-1; D: TRBD1; CDR3: CSAVRLTGANTGELFF; DNA: TGCAGTGCCGTTCGCCTTACAGGGGCAAACACCGGGGAGCTGTTTTTT
size: many; J: TRBJ2-1; V: TRBV27; D: TRBD2; CDR3: CASSLRLAGIGGEQFF; DNA: TGTGCCAGCAGTTTGCGGCTAGCGGGGATCGGGGGCGAGCAGTTCTTC
size: medium-sized; J: TRBJ2-1; V: TRBV25-1; D: .; CDR3: CASRPGGGSSYNEQFF; DNA: TGTGCCAGCAGACCAGGTGGGGGGAGCTCCTACAATGAGCAGTTCTTC
size: many; J: TRBJ2-1; V: TRBV19; D: TRBD2; CDR3: CASSIEHSSGVGYEQFF; DNA: TGTGCCAGTAGTATAGAACACTCTAGCGGGGTAGGCTATGAGCAGTTCTTC
size: few; J: TRBJ2-3; V: TRBV7-9; D: TRBD2; CDR3: CASSSTSGGALDTQYF; DNA: TGTGCCAGCAGCTCGACTAGCGGGGGAGCCTTAGATACGCAGTATTTT
size: few; J: TRBJ2-3; V: TRBV5-4; D: .; CDR3: CASSLGMDHTDTQYF; DNA: TGTGCCAGCAGCTTGGGGATGGACCACACAGATACGCAGTATTTT
size: few; J: TRBJ1-4; V: TRBV29-1; D: TRBD1; CDR3: CSTRTGATNEKLFF; DNA: TGCAGCACCCGGACAGGTGCAACTAATGAAAAACTGTTTTTT
size: many; J: TRBJ2-5; V: TRBV7-8; D: TRBD2; CDR3: CASRPGTSRDRETQYF; DNA: TGTGCCAGCAGACCCGGGACTAGCAGAGATAGAGAGACCCAGTACTTC
size: many; J: TRBJ2-7; V: TRBV10-3; D: .; CDR3: CAISESAGIYEQYF; DNA: TGTGCCATCAGTGAGTCTGCAGGGATCTACGAGCAGTACTTC
size: many; J: TRBJ1-6; V: TRBV6-5; D: .; CDR3: CASSLRGFYNSPLHF; DNA: TGTGCCAGCAGTCTCCGGGGGTTTTATAATTCACCCCTCCACTTT
size: few; J: TRBJ2-2; V: TRBV7-3; D: .; CDR3: CASSLIPGQNGELFF; DNA: TGTGCCAGCAGCTTAATACCAGGGCAAAACGGGGAGCTGTTTTTT
size: .; J: TRBJ2-3; V: TRBV25-1; D: .; CDR3: CASRGSTDTQYF; DNA: TGTGCCAGCAGGGGCAGCACAGATACGCAGTATTTT
size: many; J: TRBJ2-7; V: TRBV6-1; D: .; CDR3: CASSAGRNYEQYF; DNA: TGTGCCAGCAGTGCAGGGAGAAACTACGAGCAGTACTTC
size: few; J: TRBJ1-3; V: TRBV5-1; D: .; CDR3: CASSLAGSSGNTIYF; DNA: TGCGCCAGCAGCTTGGCGGGGAGCTCTGGAAACACCATATATTTT
size: many; J: TRBJ1-6; V: TRBV12-3/TRBV12-4; D: .; CDR3: CASSSNNSPLHF; DNA: TGTGCCAGCAGCTCCAATAATTCACCCCTCCACTTT
size: many; J: TRBJ2-5; V: TRBV20-1; D: TRBD1; CDR3: CSARSGTGLQETQYF; DNA: TGCAGTGCTAGGTCCGGGACAGGGTTACAAGAGACCCAGTACTTC
size: many; J: TRBJ2-5; V: TRBV28; D: TRBD1; CDR3: CASRTAGGMKTQYF; DNA: TGTGCCAGCCGAACGGCAGGGGGCATGAAGACCCAGTACTTC
size: many; J: TRBJ2-3; V: TRBV4-1; D: .; CDR3: CASSQAARGQDTQYF; DNA: TGCGCCAGCAGCCAAGCTGCGAGGGGACAAGATACGCAGTATTTT
size: few; J: TRBJ2-3; V: TRBV20-1; D: TRBD2; CDR3: CSHPQGSGGVGRTDTQYF; DNA: TGCAGTCACCCCCAGGGTAGCGGGGGGGTCGGTCGCACAGATACGCAGTATTTT
size: many; J: TRBJ2-1; V: TRBV10-3; D: .; CDR3: CAISEAGTYNEQFF; DNA: TGTGCCATCAGTGAGGCAGGAACCTACAATGAGCAGTTCTTC
size: .; J: TRBJ1-1; V: TRBV25-1; D: .; CDR3: CASSEPGDGTEAFF; DNA: TGTGCCAGCAGTGAACCAGGGGACGGCACTGAAGCTTTCTTT
size: many; J: TRBJ1-1; V: TRBV28; D: .; CDR3: CATSGTYPNTEAFF; DNA: TGTGCCACCTCCGGGACATACCCTAACACTGAAGCTTTCTTT
size: many; J: TRBJ1-6; V: TRBV7-2; D: TRBD1; CDR3: CASSPGTGYYLLHF; DNA: TGTGCCAGCAGCCCAGGGACAGGGTATTATCTCCTCCACTTT
size: .; J: TRBJ2-7; V: TRBV20-1; D: TRBD2; CDR3: CSARTSGGVYEQYF; DNA: TGCAGTGCCAGAACTAGCGGGGGGGTATACGAGCAGTACTTC
size: many; J: TRBJ2-3; V: TRBV19; D: .; CDR3: CASSLKGSDTQYF; DNA: TGTGCCAGTAGCCTCAAGGGGTCCGATACGCAGTATTTT
size: many; J: TRBJ2-2; V: TRBV28; D: TRBD1; CDR3: CASSSTPGQGPGELFF; DNA: TGTGCCAGCAGTTCGACTCCGGGACAGGGCCCCGGGGAGCTGTTTTTT
size: few; J: TRBJ2-3; V: TRBV20-1; D: .; CDR3: CSSPALGGTDTQYF; DNA: TGCAGTTCCCCAGCTCTCGGGGGCACAGATACGCAGTATTTT
size: .; J: TRBJ2-7; V: TRBV6-5; D: TRBD1; CDR3: CASRRRQGPYEQYF; DNA: TGTGCCAGCAGACGCAGACAGGGTCCCTACGAGCAGTACTTC
size: .; J: TRBJ1-5; V: TRBV6-1; D: .; CDR3: CASSSQPQHF; DNA: TGTGCCAGCAGTAGTCAGCCCCAGCATTTT
size: many; J: TRBJ2-5; V: TRBV3-1; D: .; CDR3: CASSPPGAETQYF; DNA: TGTGCCAGCAGCCCCCCTGGGGCGGAGACCCAGTACTTC